The 5 T cell receptor beta chains listed next were all sequenced from one sample in a study of human T cells and chemical hapten exposure. TCRdb re-called the RACE reads through MiXCR, storing one row per CDR3 protein. The data show 350,000 to 450,000 distinct CDR3 sequences, approximately 5.1% seen once. Sample time point: pre-sensitization, week 0. Treatment reported: therapeutic diphenylcyclopropenone sensitization with weekly scalp DPC. The sample here was whole blood, taken in connection with sensitization to the hapten diphenylcyclopropenone (DPC). Receptors originate from a woman between 50 and 59 years old with alopecia areata. Some clones in this sample may be carry-over from other donors' samples.

This clonotype was seen a handful of times. The chain joins TRBV6-2 or TRBV6-3 to TRBJ2-7; 10 bases match TRBD2. J was trimmed by 5 bases and V by 6 bases; bases with no gene match: 13. The CDR3 sequence is 16 residues long. The V gene's germline CDR1 is MNHEY and CDR2 SVGEGT. Written as DNA, the CDR3 is TGTGCCAGCAGCCCTCATCTAGCGGGAGCCAAGCACGAGCAGTACTTC. Residues: CASSPHLAGAKHEQYF.

This clonotype was counted a few times. The rearrangement links TRBV29-1 to TRBJ2-6, with D possibly TRBD1 on 5 matching bases. Germline V gives CDR1 SQVTM, CDR2 ANQGSEA. This CDR3 region has 16 residues. Trimming removed 4 bases from V and 1 base from J, with 14 bases in between. The CDR3 region has the DNA TGCAGCGTTGCTTCCAGGGTCGGATCTGGGGCCAACGTCCTGACTTTC. It codes for CSVASRVGSGANVLTF.

The chain is built from TRBV12-3 or TRBV12-4 and TRBJ2-7; D may be TRBD1 or TRBD2 (5 bases each). CDR3 length: 13 amino acids. Trimming pared 5 bases from V and 2 bases from J, leaving 10 bases between. The CDR3 coding sequence is TGTGCCAGCAGTCGGGACGTAGCCTACGAGCAGTACTTC. It codes for CASSRDVAYEQYF.

This clonotype was found a few times. The chain employs TRBV7-2 and TRBJ1-5; D is unresolved. There are 14 residues in the CDR3. Germline assignment: CDR1 SGHTA and CDR2 FQGNSA. V was trimmed by 2 bases and J by 7 bases, leaving 12 bases between them. The CDR3 coding sequence is TGTGCCAGCAGCTTACGAGACCCGCGCCAGCCCCAGCATTTT. This codes for CASSLRDPRQPQHF.

This clonotype came up many times. This chain links TRBV7-6 with TRBJ2-6; D may match TRBD1 or TRBD2 (6 bases each). The CDR3 has 17 amino acids. From germline, CDR1 is SGHVS and CDR2 FNYEAQ. Trimming left V 5 bases short and J 0 bases short, with 14 bases between. CDR3: CASSAGHLPSGANVLTF. CDR3 nucleotides: TGTGCCAGCAGCGCGGGACATTTACCCTCTGGGGCCAACGTCCTGACTTTC. The full variable domain, completed using reference TRBV7-6 and TRBJ2-6, is GAGVSQSPRYKVTKRGQDVALRCDPISGHVSLYWYRQALGQGPEFLTYFNYEAQQDKSGLPNDRFSAERPEGSISTLTIQRTEQRDSAMYRCASSAGHLPSGANVLTFGAGSRLTVL.